This T cell receptor beta chain was profiled in a study of cytomegalovirus exposure and HLA in healthy donors. Study findings and constraints: In a later analysis, HLA-associated beta chains showed higher expansion and lower generation probabilities than comparable chains. Productive rates of about 90% or about 30% were seen for most TCR beta V segments in an earlier analysis.

With 60 Vbeta and 13 Jbeta primers, the PCR was carried out. Study processing details: Unique TCR beta chains totaled approximately 83 million in a later count, with roughly 10 million of them shared. The data were produced by immunoSEQ multiplex PCR, yet TCRdb's version contains in-frame clones alone and is incomplete. That table furnishes V, J and clone size, whereas the DNA furnished D and trimming. Found here are roughly 100,000 clones, 80% to 90% of them singletons; the top ten hold roughly 3.4%. As regards this clone: Its antigen is undetermined.

J was trimmed by 6 bases and V by 5 bases; bases with no gene match: 10. Germline V CDR1 and CDR2: LNHNV, YYDKDF (reference sequence). This CDR3 is 15 amino acids long. The chain employs TRBV15 and TRBJ2-7, with TRBD2 matching over 10 bases. Sequenced sample: PBMCs. The clonotype originates from a young man in good health and CMV-seropositive. CDR3 amino acids: CATSLLSGRASEQYF. The CDR3 DNA reads as TGTGCCACCAGCTTACTAAGCGGGAGGGCCTCCGAGCAGTACTTC.